This TCR beta chain was identified during a study of OX40 agonist ivuxolimab in advanced cancers. Study-level background: An anti-OX40 (CD134) antibody with agonistic activity, ivuxolimab, was administered to patients. 30% to 40% of patients had received prior checkpoint inhibitor therapy. Partial responses were achieved by three patients: one hepatocellular carcinoma, two cutaneous melanoma.

The investigators sampled blood at baseline, at cycle 4 day 1, and at cycle 7 day 1. V was clipped by 2 bases and J by 7 bases, with 6 bases between them. Germline V gene lookup returns CDR1 PRHDT and CDR2 FYEKMQ (reference sequence). The CDR3 is made up of 12 amino acids. Generated by immunoSEQ multiplex PCR, the TCRdb table keeps only in-frame clones and is missing some. The sample lists approximately 24,000 clones; more than 75% were seen once. Sample: CD4+ or CD8+ T cells sorted from blood, taken in a trial of the OX40 agonist ivuxolimab. The chain carries TRBV13 and TRBJ2-1; D unclear. This clonotype was sampled from an adult with an advanced solid tumor such as melanoma, head and neck, liver or kidney cancer. In DNA, the CDR3 is TGTGCCAGCAGCTTATTTAGAAATGAGCAGTTCTTC. It specifies CASSLFRNEQFF.